The 13 T cell receptor beta chains reported below all come from one sample, sequenced in a study of cytomegalovirus exposure and HLA in healthy donors. Primers included in the PCR were 60 Vbeta and 13 Jbeta primers. TCRdb keeps only in-frame clones here, not all; method: immunoSEQ multiplex PCR. Counted here are 110,000 to 150,000 clones, approximately 80% occurring once; the ten biggest clones make up less than 3%. Sequencing input: PBMCs. All receptors come from a female donor in good health and CMV-seronegative.

The CDR3 spells CASSTDRANTIYF. CDR3 in DNA: TGTGCCAGCAGCACCGACAGGGCTAACACCATATATTTT. The chain uses TRBV7-2 and TRBJ1-3; TRBD1 aligns across 7 bases. This CDR3 region has 13 residues. The germline CDR1 and CDR2 sequences are SGHTA and FQGNSA. J gave up 7 bases and V 5 bases, and 5 bases lay outside the gene matches.

The rearrangement uses TRBV9 and TRBJ2-1, with 8 bases matching TRBD1. The length of the CDR3 is 16 residues. Germline trimming cut 4 bases from V and 3 bases from J; bases unmatched to any gene: 9. Germline V gene data show CDR1 as SGDLS and CDR2 as YYNGEE. DNA for the CDR3: TGTGCCAGCAGCTTTAGGGGGGACAGGAGCTACAATGAGCAGTTCTTC. Translating gives CASSFRGDRSYNEQFF.

V usage is TRBV28 and J usage is TRBJ1-4, with D maybe TRBD1 (6 bases). V lost 4 bases, J lost 6 bases, and 18 bases lay in between. Per germline, CDR1 MDHEN and CDR2 SYDVKM. This CDR3 comprises 16 residues. The CDR3 nucleotides are TGTGCCAGCAGTTCGGGGCTTGGGAGGGGGGATGAAAAACTGTTTTTT. Encoded protein: CASSSGLGRGDEKLFF. Based on the CDR3 plus reference TRBV28 and TRBJ1-4, the full variable domain is DVKVTQSSRYLVKRTGEKVFLECVQDMDHENMFWYRQDPGLGLRLIYFSYDVKMKEKGDIPEGYSVSREKKERFSLILESASTNQTSMYLCASSSGLGRGDEKLFFGSGTQLSVL.

The chain recombines TRBV5-4 with TRBJ1-1; TRBD1 matches at 9 bases. The CDR3 covers 14 residues. The J segment lost 5 bases and the V segment lost 4 bases, leaving 6 bases of the junction unmatched. From germline, CDR1 is SGHNT and CDR2 YYREEE (reference sequence). CDR3 amino acids: CASSRTGVGTEAFF. The CDR3 DNA is TGTGCCAGCAGCCGGACAGGGGTTGGTACTGAAGCTTTCTTT.

This clone was detected only a few times. The chain recombines TRBV4-3 with TRBJ1-2; weak D call: TRBD1 (6 bases). The V gene lost 1 base and the J gene lost 3 bases, with 12 bases spanning the gap. CDR3 length equals 15 residues. Germline loops: CDR1 LGHNA, CDR2 YSLEER. This chain's CDR3 is CASSQAGGQYYGYTF. As DNA, the CDR3 is TGCGCCAGCAGCCAAGCGGGCGGACAGTACTATGGCTACACCTTC.

V usage is TRBV30 and J usage is TRBJ2-6; TRBD1 agrees at 11 bases. The V gene end was trimmed by 2 bases and the J gene end by 4 bases; junction bases not matched to a gene: 7. CDR1 is GTSNPN, CDR2 SVGIG, per germline (reference sequence). CDR3 length equals 17 residues. As DNA, the CDR3 is TGTGCCTGGAGTCCACCGGACAGGGGGCCCGGGGCCAACGTCCTGACTTTC. It yields the protein CAWSPPDRGPGANVLTF.

The CDR3 sequence: CSVEGPDYYGYTF. The DNA for the CDR3 is TGCAGCGTTGAAGGGCCAGACTACTATGGCTACACCTTC. The gene calls are TRBV29-1 and TRBJ1-2; D remains ambiguous. CDR3 size: 13 residues. From germline, CDR1 is SQVTM and CDR2 ANQGSEA. Trimming removed 1 base from V and 3 bases from J, with 9 bases in between.

This clone came up once. This sequence joins TRBV27 and TRBJ2-7, with TRBD1 matching 9 bases. This CDR3 spans 14 amino acids. The germline CDR1 and CDR2 sequences are MNHEY and SMNVEV (reference sequence). V gave up 5 bases and J gave up 9 bases; unmatched junction bases: 11. In DNA form, the CDR3 reads TGTGCCAGCAGTGTACCCGGGACAGGGTGGCGGCAGTACTTC. This codes for CASSVPGTGWRQYF.

This chain joins TRBV19 and TRBJ2-5, with a tentative D call TRBD2 (5 bases). The CDR3 spans 13 residues. Germline V gene data show CDR1 as LNHDA and CDR2 as SQIVND (reference sequence). Trimming left V 8 bases short and J 0 bases short, with 10 bases between. The CDR3 sequence: CASSRGNQETQYF. The CDR3 DNA follows: TGTGCCAGTTCAAGAGGGAACCAAGAGACCCAGTACTTC.

The CDR3 nucleotides read TGTGCCAGCAGCCCCCGGGCGGGGTCTTCTTCAGCTTTCTTT. Translating it yields CASSPRAGSSSAFF. The chain is built from TRBV7-6 and TRBJ1-1; D uncertain. Germline-derived CDR1 and CDR2 are SGHVS and FNYEAQ. V was pared by 5 bases and J by 10 bases, with 20 bases between. The CDR3 is 14 residues long.

The sample holds one count of this clone. The rearrangement joins TRBV30 to TRBJ2-3; D perhaps matches TRBD2 (6 bases). Trimming took off 4 bases at V and 3 bases at J, with 20 bases between the two ends. Germline V lookup: CDR1 GTSNPN, CDR2 SVGIG (reference sequence). This CDR3 region has 16 residues. The DNA for the CDR3 is TGTGCCTGGATCCCGGAGGGCTTTGGGGAAACAGATACGCAGTATTTT. This codes for CAWIPEGFGETDTQYF.

This chain connects TRBV28 to TRBJ1-3; D gene ambiguous. V was cut by 5 bases and J by 4 bases, with 6 bases left in between. CDR1 is MDHEN and CDR2 is SYDVKM in the germline V gene. The CDR3 covers 12 residues. The CDR3 loop is CASSIRGNTIYF. CDR3 in DNA: TGTGCCAGCAGTATCAGGGGAAACACCATATATTTT. Based on the CDR3 plus reference TRBV28 and TRBJ1-3, the full variable domain is DVKVTQSSRYLVKRTGEKVFLECVQDMDHENMFWYRQDPGLGLRLIYFSYDVKMKEKGDIPEGYSVSREKKERFSLILESASTNQTSMYLCASSIRGNTIYFGEGSWLTVV.

The J gene is TRBJ2-3, the V gene TRBV14; D perhaps matches TRBD1 (5 bases). CDR3 size: 16 residues. In germline, CDR1 is SGHDN, CDR2 FVKESK. V lost 1 base and J 1 base, leaving 12 bases between the germline ends. The CDR3: CASSQGARVRTDTQYF. In DNA, the CDR3 is TGTGCCAGCAGCCAAGGAGCCAGGGTCCGCACAGATACGCAGTATTTT.